The entry below describes one TCR beta chain. Treatment of the sample: preoperative locoregional IRX-2 cytokine immunotherapy. This record belongs to a study of preoperative IRX-2 immunotherapy in early breast cancer. The CDR3 is 12 amino acids. V lost 1 base, J lost 6 bases, and 4 bases lay in between. Germline CDR1 and CDR2: SGHAT and FQNNGV. Sequencing was performed with immunoSEQ multiplex PCR; in TCRdb, only in-frame clones are kept and a portion is missing. The data show fewer than 40,000 clones, with about 95% seen just once and roughly 6.5% held by the top ten. This sequence was found in a human donor with breast cancer. The biological material was taken from a patient treated with IRX-2 immunotherapy. V is TRBV11-2 and J is TRBJ1-5; D not resolved. CDR3 coding DNA: TGTGCCAGCAGCTTAGCGGGTCAGCCCCAGCATTTT. Translation: CASSLAGQPQHF.